What follows describes a single T cell receptor (beta chain). The antigen is not known. The sample originates from a study of cytomegalovirus exposure and HLA in healthy donors. Regarding the study as a whole: Overall, approximately 150 TCR beta chains were annotated as cytomegalovirus-associated. It was in a later analysis that TCR association rates were seen to vary by HLA locus, highest for DRB1 and lowest for HLA-C.

From germline, CDR1 is MDHEN and CDR2 SYDVKM. V shed 8 bases and J shed 4 bases, with 20 bases lying between them. CDR3 length: 15 amino acids. The PCR ran on 60 Vbeta and 13 Jbeta primers. The repertoire was sequenced with immunoSEQ multiplex PCR; TCRdb's copy has only in-frame clones and lacks some. The data show about 150,000 clones, with 80% seen just once and roughly 12% held by the top ten. The chain joins TRBV28 to TRBJ2-5; tentatively, D is TRBD1 (5 bases). Material: PBMCs. The sequence came from a man younger than 45 in good health and CMV-seropositive. This CDR3 is CASQPTRGRRETQYF. Written as DNA, the CDR3 is TGTGCCAGCCAACCTACAAGGGGCCGAAGAGAGACCCAGTACTTC.